This is a list of T cell receptor beta chains from one sample in a study of T-cell reconstitution after alpha-beta-depleted transplantation in children. TCRdb ran MiXCR on the PCR reads and lists one entry per CDR3 protein. This sample has hundreds of thousands of distinct CDR3 sequences, with around 15% found just once. The specimen comprised PBMCs, mostly from graft donor cells, sampled 360 days after TCRalphabeta/CD19-depleted stem cell transplant. The receptors here all came from a male patient between 2 and 10 years old who had a stem cell transplant for acute lymphoblastic leukemia, so the T cells may come from the graft donor. Each CDR3 is given with its conserved first and last residue. Each record gives: D gene, clone size, V gene, J gene, CDR3 length, CDR3 protein, CDR3 DNA. A D gene is named only where the DNA matches it firmly. A clone size is listed for some rows: how often the clone was seen (once, few, many), or a class if it is expanded.

TRBD2	-	TRBV4-3	TRBJ2-1	17	CASSQDRSSGAYNEQFF	TGCGCCAGCAGCCAAGATCGGTCTAGCGGGGCCTACAATGAGCAGTTCTTC
TRBD1	-	TRBV29-1	TRBJ2-1	14	CSVARGTGVNEQFF	TGCAGCGTTGCAAGGGGGACAGGGGTGAATGAGCAGTTCTTC
-	-	TRBV13	TRBJ2-5	15	CASSRLVAEDRTQYF	TGTGCCAGCAGCCGACTTGTAGCGGAGGACAGGACCCAGTACTTC
TRBD2	once	TRBV20-1	TRBJ2-5	17	CSARAGLAGKSGETQYF	TGCAGTGCTAGAGCTGGACTAGCGGGAAAGTCTGGAGAGACCCAGTACTTC
-	few	TRBV4-1	TRBJ1-2	14	CASSLISNPYGYTF	TGCGCCAGCAGCCTCATTTCTAACCCCTATGGCTACACCTTC
-	few	TRBV4-2	TRBJ1-3	15	CASSQAFGPGNTIYF	TGTGCCAGCAGCCAGGCGTTCGGGCCCGGAAACACCATATATTTT
TRBD1	few	TRBV28	TRBJ1-5	15	CASTSPDRVRQPQHF	TGTGCCAGCACCTCGCCCGACAGGGTAAGACAGCCCCAGCATTTT
TRBD2	few	TRBV7-8	TRBJ2-3	15	CASSFSSGRKDTQYF	TGTGCCAGCAGCTTTTCTAGCGGGAGGAAAGATACGCAGTATTTT
TRBD2	-	TRBV6-5	TRBJ2-5	19	CASSYSRLAADTYQETQYF	TGTGCCAGCAGTTACTCCCGACTAGCAGCCGATACGTACCAAGAGACCCAGTACTTC
-	-	TRBV28	TRBJ1-5	14	CASTGPPDNQPQHF	TGTGCCAGCACCGGTCCACCGGACAATCAGCCCCAGCATTTT
-	-	TRBV5-6	TRBJ2-1	13	CASSLGMLDEQFF	TGTGCCAGCAGCTTGGGGATGCTCGATGAGCAGTTCTTC
TRBD2	-	TRBV7-2	TRBJ2-3	15	CASSYRTSSIDTQYF	TGTGCCAGCAGCTACCGGACTAGCAGTATAGATACGCAGTATTTT
TRBD1	-	TRBV4-1	TRBJ2-1	15	CASSPLGDSSNEQFF	TGCGCCAGCAGCCCCTTGGGGGACAGCTCCAATGAGCAGTTCTTC
TRBD1	many	TRBV4-2	TRBJ2-3	15	CASSPDRVDQDTQYF	TGTGCCAGCAGCCCGGACAGGGTGGACCAGGATACGCAGTATTTT
-	-	TRBV7-2	TRBJ1-2	14	CASSPGGGGYGYTF	TGTGCCAGCAGCCCGGGTGGAGGGGGCTATGGCTACACCTTC
-	few	TRBV7-6	TRBJ1-3	14	CASSLEASGNTIYF	TGTGCCAGCAGCTTAGAGGCCAGTGGAAACACCATATATTTT
-	many	TRBV15	TRBJ2-2	14	CATSSLRGAGELFF	TGTGCCACCAGCAGTTTGAGGGGTGCCGGGGAGCTGTTTTTT
TRBD1	few	TRBV29-1	TRBJ2-1	12	CSVDRGYNEQFF	TGCAGCGTTGACAGGGGGTACAATGAGCAGTTCTTC
-	-	TRBV6-2/TRBV6-3	TRBJ2-5	14	CASVPGPYQETQYF	TGTGCCAGCGTACCGGGACCCTACCAAGAGACCCAGTACTTC
TRBD2	few	TRBV18	TRBJ2-3	17	CASSPWTSGSLRDTQYF	TGTGCCAGCTCACCATGGACTAGCGGGAGTTTGAGAGATACGCAGTATTTT
-	few	TRBV29-1	TRBJ2-1	14	CSVEDLGGGNEQFF	TGCAGCGTTGAAGATCTAGGAGGGGGCAATGAGCAGTTCTTC
-	many	TRBV9	TRBJ2-7	14	CASSVEGARDEQYF	TGTGCCAGCAGCGTAGAAGGGGCTAGGGACGAGCAGTACTTC
TRBD2	many	TRBV10-3	TRBJ2-2	17	CAISEKAGGPITGELFF	TGTGCCATCAGTGAGAAGGCGGGAGGGCCCATCACCGGGGAGCTGTTTTTT
-	few	TRBV3-1	TRBJ1-5	14	CASSQGGRNQPQHF	TGTGCCAGCAGCCAAGGGGGTAGGAATCAGCCCCAGCATTTT
TRBD2	few	TRBV10-3	TRBJ2-7	14	CAISVLAGSYEQYF	TGTGCCATCAGTGTACTAGCGGGCTCCTACGAGCAGTACTTC
-	few	TRBV7-8	TRBJ2-1	13	CASSLYSGWEQFF	TGTGCCAGCAGCTTATATTCCGGATGGGAGCAGTTCTTC
-	few	TRBV29-1	TRBJ2-1	12	CSVELNRNEQFF	TGCAGCGTTGAATTGAACCGGAATGAGCAGTTCTTC
-	many	TRBV18	TRBJ2-3	14	CASSPRQNTDTQYF	TGTGCCAGCTCACCACGGCAGAACACAGATACGCAGTATTTT
TRBD2	many	TRBV10-3	TRBJ2-1	14	CAISVGRALNEQFF	TGTGCCATCAGTGTCGGGAGGGCCCTCAATGAGCAGTTCTTC
-	many	TRBV12-3/TRBV12-4	TRBJ2-4	15	CASSLKGGAKNIQYF	TGTGCCAGCAGTCTGAAAGGGGGAGCCAAAAACATTCAGTACTTC
TRBD2	few	TRBV7-3	TRBJ2-3	15	CASSRTSASGDTQYF	TGTGCCAGCAGCCGAACTAGCGCGTCAGGGGATACGCAGTATTTT
-	few	TRBV20-1	TRBJ2-7	14	CSAILRLSSYEQYF	TGCAGTGCTATTCTGAGGCTCAGCTCCTACGAGCAGTACTTC
TRBD2	-	TRBV12-3/TRBV12-4	TRBJ2-1	13	CASDSGKVNEQFF	TGTGCCAGCGATAGCGGGAAGGTCAATGAGCAGTTCTTC
TRBD2	-	TRBV2	TRBJ2-3	15	CASFPNRGVTDTQYF	TGTGCCAGCTTCCCTAATCGGGGGGTCACAGATACGCAGTATTTT
TRBD2	-	TRBV11-2	TRBJ2-3	18	CASSLFLRAGGFSDTQYF	TGTGCCAGCAGCTTATTCTTAAGAGCGGGAGGGTTCTCAGATACGCAGTATTTT
-	many	TRBV6-5	TRBJ2-7	11	CASSYAWEQYF	TGTGCCAGCAGTTACGCCTGGGAGCAGTACTTC